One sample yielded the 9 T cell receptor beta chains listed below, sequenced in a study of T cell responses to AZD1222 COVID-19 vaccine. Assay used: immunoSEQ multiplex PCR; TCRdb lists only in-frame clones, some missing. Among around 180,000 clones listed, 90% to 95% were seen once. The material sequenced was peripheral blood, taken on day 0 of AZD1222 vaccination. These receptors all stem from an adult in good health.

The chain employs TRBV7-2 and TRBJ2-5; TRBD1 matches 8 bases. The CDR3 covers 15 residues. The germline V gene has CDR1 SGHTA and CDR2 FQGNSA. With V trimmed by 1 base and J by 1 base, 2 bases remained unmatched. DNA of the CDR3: TGTGCCAGCAGCTTAGTTGGGACAGGCCAAGAGACCCAGTACTTC. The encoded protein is CASSLVGTGQETQYF.

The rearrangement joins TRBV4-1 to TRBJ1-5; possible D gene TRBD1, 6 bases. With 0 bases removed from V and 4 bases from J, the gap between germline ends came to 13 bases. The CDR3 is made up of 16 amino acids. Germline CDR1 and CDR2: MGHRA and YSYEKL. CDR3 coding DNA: TGCGCCAGCAGCCAAGATGTCGGGGGCGGGAATCAGCCCCAGCATTTT. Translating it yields CASSQDVGGGNQPQHF.

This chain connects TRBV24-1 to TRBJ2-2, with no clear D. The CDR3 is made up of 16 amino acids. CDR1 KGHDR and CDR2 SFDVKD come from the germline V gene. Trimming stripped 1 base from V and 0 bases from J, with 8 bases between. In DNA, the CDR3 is TGTGCCACCAGTGATTTTGGCGGTACGAACACCGGGGAGCTGTTTTTT. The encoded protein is CATSDFGGTNTGELFF.

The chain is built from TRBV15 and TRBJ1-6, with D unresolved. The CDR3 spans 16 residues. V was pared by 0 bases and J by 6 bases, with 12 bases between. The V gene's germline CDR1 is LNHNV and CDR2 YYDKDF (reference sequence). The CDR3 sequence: CATSRDSPKSNSPLHF. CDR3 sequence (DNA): TGTGCCACCAGCAGAGATTCTCCGAAATCTAATTCACCCCTCCACTTT.

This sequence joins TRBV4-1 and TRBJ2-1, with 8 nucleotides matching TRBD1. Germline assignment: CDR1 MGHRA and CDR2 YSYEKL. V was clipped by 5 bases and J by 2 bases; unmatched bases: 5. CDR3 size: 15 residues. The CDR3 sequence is CASSTRTGTYNEQFF. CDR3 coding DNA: TGCGCCAGCAGCACCCGGACAGGGACCTACAATGAGCAGTTCTTC.

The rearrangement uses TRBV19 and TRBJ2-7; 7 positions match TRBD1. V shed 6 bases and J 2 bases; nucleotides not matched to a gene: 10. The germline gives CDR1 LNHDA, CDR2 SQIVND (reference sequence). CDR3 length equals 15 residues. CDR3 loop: CASSDTGAKAYEQYF. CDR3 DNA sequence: TGTGCCAGTAGCGATACAGGGGCAAAAGCCTACGAGCAGTACTTC.

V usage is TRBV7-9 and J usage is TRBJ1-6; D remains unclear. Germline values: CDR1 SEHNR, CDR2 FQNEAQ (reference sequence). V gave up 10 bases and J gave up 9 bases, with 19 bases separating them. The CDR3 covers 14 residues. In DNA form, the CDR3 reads TGTGCCACCTCCCCGAAGGCAGGAAGTTCACCCCTCCACTTT. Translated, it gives CATSPKAGSSPLHF.

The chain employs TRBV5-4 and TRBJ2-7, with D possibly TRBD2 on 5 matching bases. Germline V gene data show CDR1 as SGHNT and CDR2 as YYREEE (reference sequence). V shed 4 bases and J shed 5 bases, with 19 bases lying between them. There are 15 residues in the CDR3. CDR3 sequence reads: CASSPGPGSSNEQYF. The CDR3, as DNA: TGTGCCAGCAGCCCGGGCCCGGGATCGTCAAACGAGCAGTACTTC.

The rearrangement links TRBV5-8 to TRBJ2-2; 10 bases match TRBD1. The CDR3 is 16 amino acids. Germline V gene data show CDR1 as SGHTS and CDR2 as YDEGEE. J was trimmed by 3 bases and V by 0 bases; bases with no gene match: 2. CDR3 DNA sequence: TGTGCCAGCAGCTTGGGGGACAGGGGTTACACCGGGGAGCTGTTTTTT. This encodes CASSLGDRGYTGELFF.